Presented here are 20 T cell receptor beta chains from one specimen sequenced in a study of blood T cell repertoires in COVID-19. Assay used: immunoSEQ multiplex PCR; TCRdb lists only in-frame clones, some missing. The sample lists almost 100,000 clones; 86% were seen once. Sequencing used peripheral blood. The receptors stem from a man aged 45 to 65 with acute or convalescent COVID-19.

V and J are TRBV11-3 and TRBJ2-7; D remains ambiguous. V gave up 2 bases and J gave up 5 bases, with 10 bases separating them. The CDR3 is made up of 13 amino acids. CDR1 and CDR2 (germline): SGHNT, YENEEA. As DNA, the CDR3 is TGTGCCAGCAGCTTATCCCCTATGGACGAGCAGTACTTC. It is translated as CASSLSPMDEQYF.

This clone was counted only a few times. This chain uses TRBV6-5 with TRBJ2-2; TRBD1 matches 7 bases. Germline values: CDR1 MNHEY, CDR2 SVGAGI. The CDR3 has 16 amino acids. V gave up 4 bases and J gave up 4 bases; unmatched junction bases: 9. CDR3 sequence (DNA): TGTGCCAGCAGTTTCGGATCGAGGACAGGCACCGGGGAGCTGTTTTTT. Protein product: CASSFGSRTGTGELFF.

The gene calls are TRBV7-2 and TRBJ2-1; 10 bases match TRBD2. The CDR3 consists of 15 residues. J was trimmed by 9 bases and V by 5 bases; bases with no gene match: 10. Per germline, CDR1 SGHTA and CDR2 FQGNSA. The CDR3 nucleotides are TGTGCCAGCAGCCCGACACAGATAGCGGGAGGTGAGCAGTTCTTC. This gives the protein CASSPTQIAGGEQFF.

The chain joins TRBV3-1 (or the pseudogene TRBV3-2) to TRBJ1-2, with D hard to call. CDR3 length equals 16 residues. Germline V CDR1 and CDR2: LGHDT, YNNKEL (reference sequence). Trimming took off 7 bases at V and 3 bases at J, with 21 bases between the two ends. CDR3 region: CASTFRQGPPHYGYTF. CDR3 sequence (DNA): TGTGCCAGCACCTTTCGACAAGGCCCCCCTCACTATGGCTACACCTTC.

A few counts support this clone. V usage is TRBV25-1 and J usage is TRBJ1-1; 7 bases line up with TRBD1. The CDR3 is 13 amino acids. From germline, CDR1 is MGHDK and CDR2 SYGVNS. V was pared by 3 bases and J by 6 bases, with 4 bases of the junction left unmatched. CDR3 region: CASSELTGPEAFF. The CDR3 nucleotides read TGTGCCAGCAGTGAGCTGACAGGGCCTGAAGCTTTCTTT.

V and J are TRBV29-1 and TRBJ1-1, with 10 positions matching TRBD1. The CDR3 covers 13 residues. Trimming took 7 bases from V and 5 from J; bases not matched to a gene: 7. Germline V gene sequence: CDR1 SQVTM, CDR2 ANQGSEA. CDR3 nucleotides: TGCAGCGCCATGACAGGGGGCTGGACTGAAGCTTTCTTT. The encoded protein is CSAMTGGWTEAFF.

The V gene is TRBV15, the J gene TRBJ2-7, with a possible D match to TRBD2 (6 bases). Germline lookup yields CDR1 LNHNV and CDR2 YYDKDF (reference sequence). V lost 5 bases, J lost 0 bases, and 11 bases lay in between. The CDR3 contains 14 residues. CDR3 amino acids: CATSGGSSSYEQYF. The CDR3 DNA follows: TGTGCCACCAGCGGGGGGTCTAGCTCCTACGAGCAGTACTTC.

The chain recombines TRBV12-3 or TRBV12-4 with TRBJ2-3, with 7 bases aligning to TRBD2. The CDR3 consists of 12 residues. V shed 5 bases, J shed 6 bases, and the junction held 2 bases outside the gene matches. The CDR3 nucleotides are TGTGCCAGCAGTGGACTAGAGGATACGCAGTATTTT. Translating gives CASSGLEDTQYF.

The chain couples TRBV7-2 to TRBJ2-3, with TRBD2 identical over 8 bases. This CDR3 region has 15 residues. Germline CDR1 and CDR2: SGHTA and FQGNSA. With 0 bases clipped from V and 5 bases from J, the junction kept 4 bases outside the gene matches. The CDR3 nucleotides read TGTGCCAGCAGCTTAGCAGCGGGAGTACTAGATACGCAGTATTTT. It is translated as CASSLAAGVLDTQYF. The full variable domain, rest sourced from reference TRBV7-2 and TRBJ2-3, is GAGVSQSPSNKVTEKGKDVELRCDPISGHTALYWYRQSLGQGLEFLIYFQGNSAPDKSGLPSDRFSAERTGGSVSTLTIQRTQQEDSAVYLCASSLAAGVLDTQYFGPGTRLTVL.

The chain joins TRBV7-2 to TRBJ2-3, with D uncertain. The CDR3 is 12 amino acids. The germline gives CDR1 SGHTA, CDR2 FQGNSA. The V end was cut by 5 bases, the J end by 6 bases, with 9 bases between. The CDR3 reads CASSLTMDTQYF. The CDR3, as DNA: TGTGCCAGCAGCCTCACAATGGATACGCAGTATTTT.

The V and J genes are TRBV6-5 and TRBJ2-7, with D possibly TRBD1 on 6 matching bases. The germline V and J ends were trimmed by 6 bases and 2 bases, with 17 bases remaining between them. CDR1 and CDR2 (germline): MNHEY, SVGAGI. This CDR3 comprises 15 residues. CDR3 sequence (DNA): TGTGCCAGCAGAGCAGACAGGCTTAGCGCCTACGAGCAGTACTTC. Amino acid sequence: CASRADRLSAYEQYF.

The chain employs TRBV19 and TRBJ2-2; no clear D. The CDR3 covers 13 residues. From germline, CDR1 is LNHDA and CDR2 SQIVND (reference sequence). The V gene lost 3 bases and the J gene lost 3 bases, with 5 bases spanning the gap. The CDR3 protein is CASSIPYTGELFF. CDR3 in DNA: TGTGCCAGTAGTATTCCCTACACCGGGGAGCTGTTTTTT.

Turning to this clone: At the DNA level, this CDR3 is encoded by other sequences in the same sample as well. The rearrangement uses TRBV24-1 and TRBJ2-3; 11 bases are a match to TRBD2. The CDR3 runs to 17 residues. The J segment lost 0 bases and the V segment lost 1 base, leaving 2 bases of the junction unmatched. Germline V gives CDR1 KGHDR, CDR2 SFDVKD. The CDR3 spells CATSDFWTSGSTDTQYF. CDR3 DNA sequence: TGTGCCACCAGTGATTTTTGGACTAGCGGGAGCACAGATACGCAGTATTTT.

The gene calls are TRBV7-2 and TRBJ2-2; D possibly corresponds to TRBD1 (5 bases). Trimming left V 2 bases short and J 5 bases short, with 12 bases between. CDR1 is SGHTA, CDR2 FQGNSA, per germline. The CDR3 contains 15 residues. CDR3 sequence: CASSLRPGITGELFF. CDR3 sequence (DNA): TGTGCCAGCAGCTTAAGGCCAGGGATTACCGGGGAGCTGTTTTTT.

The chain combines TRBV5-1 with TRBJ1-1, with a weak D call TRBD1 (6 bases). The CDR3 is 12 residues long. V was pared by 4 bases and J by 8 bases, with 12 bases between. Germline CDR1 SGHRS, CDR2 YFSETQ. CDR3 sequence reads: CASSAGEGEAFF. The DNA of the CDR3 is TGCGCCAGCAGCGCAGGGGAGGGGGAAGCTTTCTTT.

The gene calls are TRBV10-3 and TRBJ2-2; a weak D match, TRBD2 (5 bases). V was cut by 2 bases and J by 3 bases, with 13 bases left in between. CDR1 ENHRY and CDR2 SYGVKD come from the germline V gene. This CDR3 is 16 amino acids long. The CDR3 region has the DNA TGTGCCATCAGTGAGCGGGCTAGCCCGTACACCGGGGAGCTGTTTTTT. Translated, it gives CAISERASPYTGELFF.

This clone was observed once. V is TRBV24-1 and J is TRBJ2-1, with D perhaps TRBD2 (6 bases). CDR3 size: 13 residues. Trimming cost V 4 bases and J 7 bases, with 10 bases left between them. The germline V gene has CDR1 KGHDR and CDR2 SFDVKD. CDR3: CATSEAGRNEQFF. The CDR3 DNA sequence: TGTGCCACCAGTGAGGCGGGAAGAAATGAGCAGTTCTTC.

The table lists this clone with a count of one. The chain couples TRBV7-9 to TRBJ2-2; D possibly corresponds to TRBD2 (5 bases). CDR3 length equals 14 residues. Trimming stripped 5 bases from V and 1 base from J, with 8 bases between. Germline lookup yields CDR1 SEHNR and CDR2 FQNEAQ (reference sequence). The DNA of the CDR3 is TGTGCCAGCAGCCCGACTATGAACACCGGGGAGCTGTTTTTT. Translated, it gives CASSPTMNTGELFF.

V is TRBV21-1 and J is TRBJ1-3; TRBD1 was called by the table and not checked on the DNA. TRBV21-1 constitutes a pseudogene. This CDR3 is built from 15 residues. The DNA of the CDR3 is TGTGCCAGCAGCAAAGCAGCAGGGGCTGGAAACACCATATATTTT. It specifies CASSKAAGAGNTIYF.

The chain combines TRBV18 with TRBJ1-1; D may be TRBD1 (5 bases). Germline V gene sequence: CDR1 KGHSH, CDR2 LQKENI. This CDR3 comprises 14 residues. V lost 8 bases and J 4 bases, leaving 17 bases between the germline ends. The CDR3 here is CASIPPGGRTEAFF. As DNA, the CDR3 is TGTGCCAGCATCCCACCGGGGGGACGCACTGAAGCTTTCTTT.